These 18 T cell receptor beta chains were sequenced from one sample in a study of blood T cell repertoires in COVID-19 (dated by TCRdb to between 2020 and 2021). To prepare the library, the immunoSEQ multiplex PCR assay was applied. The clones in this table, taken by TCRdb from immuneACCESS, are in-frame only. Not every clone is retained; where verified, under half of the shortfall comes from an unresolved V gene, and the cause of the rest is unknown. The sample contains roughly 250,000 clones, 85% to 90% of them found a single time. The top ten constitute approximately 4% of the sample. Material: peripheral blood. The source of these receptors is a woman in her thirties or forties with acute or convalescent COVID-19.

This chain's CDR3 is CASSYGTGATKTF. The DNA for the CDR3 is TGCGCCAGCAGCTACGGGACAGGGGCGACTAAGACCTTC. This chain links TRBV5-1 with TRBJ1-2, with TRBD1 identical over 10 bases. CDR1 is SGHRS and CDR2 is YFSETQ in the germline V gene. After removal of 3 bases from V and 14 bases from J, the junction contained 10 bases not matched to a gene. The CDR3 loop spans 13 amino acids.

The gene calls are TRBV2 and TRBJ1-2; D possibly corresponds to TRBD1 (5 bases). Germline V lookup: CDR1 SNHLY, CDR2 FYNNEI. V was cut by 8 bases and J by 2 bases, with 6 bases left in between. This CDR3 contains 11 residues. The CDR3 sequence: CASQGNYGYTF. The CDR3 nucleotides read TGTGCCAGCCAGGGAAACTATGGCTACACCTTC. Full variable domain (missing parts from reference TRBV2 and TRBJ1-2): EPEVTQTPSHQVTQMGQEVILRCVPISNHLYFYWYRQILGQKVEFLVSFYNNEISEKSEIFDDQFSVERPDGSNFTLKIRSTKLEDSAMYFCASQGNYGYTFGSGTRLTVV.

V usage is TRBV5-1 and J usage is TRBJ1-1; D is unresolved. V gave up 0 bases and J gave up 1 base, with 4 bases separating them. This CDR3 is built from 13 residues. CDR1 and CDR2 from the germline V gene are SGHRS and YFSETQ. CDR3 coding DNA: TGCGCCAGCAGCTTGGGAGAGAACACTGAAGCTTTCTTT. Its protein is CASSLGENTEAFF.

This chain links TRBV6-5 with TRBJ1-2; D is undetermined. V was shortened by 8 bases and J by 1 base, with 8 bases between the two germline ends. CDR3 length equals 12 residues. CDR1 and CDR2 from the germline V gene are MNHEY and SVGAGI. The CDR3 coding sequence is TGTGCCAGCCGTACAGTTAACTATGGCTACACCTTC. The encoded protein is CASRTVNYGYTF.

V and J are TRBV5-1 and TRBJ1-1; TRBD1 matches at 8 bases. Germline loops: CDR1 SGHRS, CDR2 YFSETQ. CDR3 length: 15 residues. Trimming took 4 bases from V and 1 from J; bases not matched to a gene: 6. DNA of the CDR3: TGCGCCAGCAGCCTTGAGGGACAGGCGAACACTGAAGCTTTCTTT. Translated, it gives CASSLEGQANTEAFF.

The chain recombines TRBV4-1 with TRBJ2-3, with TRBD2 matching over 14 bases. The CDR3 extends over 17 amino acids. CDR1 is MGHRA, CDR2 YSYEKL, per germline. Unmatched junction bases numbered 7, after V lost 2 bases and J lost 6 bases. CDR3 residues: CASSQRLAGGQSDTQYF. CDR3 in DNA: TGCGCCAGCAGCCAAAGACTAGCGGGGGGGCAATCGGATACGCAGTATTTT.

J is TRBJ1-3 and V is TRBV2; D is unresolved. The CDR3 totals 14 residues. Trimming cost V 5 bases and J 0 bases, with 8 bases left between them. Germline loops: CDR1 SNHLY, CDR2 FYNNEI. The CDR3 region is CASSPHFSGNTIYF. CDR3 nucleotides: TGTGCCAGCAGTCCCCACTTCTCTGGAAACACCATATATTTT.

V gene TRBV4-1 combines with J gene TRBJ1-2; 7 nucleotides match TRBD1. CDR1 and CDR2 (germline): MGHRA, YSYEKL. V dropped 4 bases and J dropped 6; count of bases not matched to a gene: 11. The CDR3 is made up of 15 amino acids. CDR3 nucleotide sequence: TGCGCCAGCAGCCCCGTACCGGGACAGAGGGATGGCTACACCTTC. It translates to CASSPVPGQRDGYTF.

This sequence joins TRBV7-7 and TRBJ2-1; 8 bases align to TRBD2. The CDR3 runs 15 residues. V shed 0 bases, J shed 4 bases, and the junction held 2 bases outside the gene matches. Germline CDR1 is SSHAT and CDR2 is FNYEAQ (reference sequence). CDR3 coding DNA: TGTGCCAGCAGCTTAGCTAGCGGGGCTTACAATGAGCAGTTCTTC. It is translated as CASSLASGAYNEQFF. The full variable domain, rest sourced from reference TRBV7-7 and TRBJ2-1, is GAGVSQSPRYKVTKRGQDVTLRCDPISSHATLYWYQQALGQGPEFLTYFNYEAQPDKSGLPSDRFSAERPEGSISTLTIQRTEQRDSAMYRCASSLASGAYNEQFFGPGTRLTVL.

Points on this clone: This sample includes further DNA sequences coding for the same CDR3. The V gene is TRBV5-1, the J gene TRBJ2-5; 12 bases are a match to TRBD2. Trimming removed 2 bases from V and 5 bases from J; junction bases left unmatched: 4. The CDR3 covers 15 residues. Germline CDR1 is SGHRS and CDR2 is YFSETQ. The CDR3 reads CASSFLAGGPETQYF. In DNA form, the CDR3 reads TGCGCCAGCAGCTTCCTAGCGGGGGGGCCGGAGACCCAGTACTTC.

The V call is TRBV18, the J call TRBJ1-3; D possibly corresponds to TRBD1 (6 bases). V lost 2 bases and J lost 4, with 9 bases in between. Germline V CDR1 and CDR2: KGHSH, LQKENI. This CDR3 has 14 residues. The CDR3 region has the DNA TGTGCCAGCTCACCAGCACAGGGAGGAAACACCATATATTTT. This encodes CASSPAQGGNTIYF.

This sequence joins TRBV7-2 and TRBJ1-1; D perhaps matches TRBD1 (5 bases). V lost 3 bases and J 1 base, leaving 21 bases between the germline ends. CDR1 and CDR2 from the germline V gene are SGHTA and FQGNSA. This CDR3 contains 18 residues. CDR3 protein: CASSFFPGPGGKNTEAFF. In DNA form, the CDR3 reads TGTGCCAGCAGCTTTTTTCCCGGTCCCGGGGGGAAGAACACTGAAGCTTTCTTT.

This chain links TRBV5-1 with TRBJ2-3; 7 nucleotides align to TRBD2. After removal of 7 bases from V and 3 bases from J, the junction contained 11 bases not matched to a gene. Germline values: CDR1 SGHRS, CDR2 YFSETQ. The CDR3 contains 15 residues. The CDR3 here is CASFSGTIPTDTQYF. As DNA, the CDR3 is TGCGCCAGCTTCTCCGGGACTATTCCAACAGATACGCAGTATTTT.

This chain joins TRBV3-1 (or the pseudogene TRBV3-2) and TRBJ2-1; 8 bases are shared with TRBD2. Unmatched junction bases numbered 14, after V lost 1 base and J lost 15 bases. The CDR3 totals 15 residues. Germline assignment: CDR1 LGHDT and CDR2 YNNKEL (reference sequence). CDR3 in DNA: TGTGCCAGCAGCCAAGTATCAGCGGGGGACCGCCCCCGGTTCTTC. The encoded protein is CASSQVSAGDRPRFF.

CDR3 bases: TGTGCAGTGGGCAGCTACACTGAAGCTTTCTTT. Translation: CAVGSYTEAFF. The chain uses TRBV24-1 and TRBJ1-1; D unclear. The CDR3 runs 11 residues. CDR1 and CDR2 from the germline V gene are KGHDR and SFDVKD.

V is TRBV5-1 and J is TRBJ2-5; 12 bases line up with TRBD2. CDR1 is SGHRS and CDR2 is YFSETQ in the germline V gene. The CDR3 has 16 amino acids. V lost 5 bases to trimming and J lost 0 bases; unmatched junction nucleotides: 5. The CDR3 nucleotides read TGCGCCAGCAGGAGGAGACTAGCGGGGGACCAAGAGACCCAGTACTTC. It yields the protein CASRRRLAGDQETQYF.

This chain links TRBV14 with TRBJ1-1; D not certain. Germline CDR1 reads SGHDN; CDR2 reads FVKESK. CDR3 length: 14 amino acids. The V end was cut by 4 bases, the J end by 0 bases, with 9 bases between. The CDR3 region is CASSPYLVNTEAFF. The CDR3 DNA reads TGTGCCAGCAGCCCGTACTTGGTGAACACTGAAGCTTTCTTT.

The CDR3 DNA is TGTGCCAAAGGAGGTACAGAATCATTCTACGAGCAGTACGTC. Translating gives CAKGGTESFYEQYV. The rearrangement uses TRBV25-1 and TRBJ2-7; D perhaps matches TRBD2 (5 bases). CDR1 MGHDK and CDR2 SYGVNS come from the germline V gene. Between the trimmed V and J ends, which lost 10 bases and 3 bases, there was a span of 19 bases. This CDR3 is built from 14 residues.